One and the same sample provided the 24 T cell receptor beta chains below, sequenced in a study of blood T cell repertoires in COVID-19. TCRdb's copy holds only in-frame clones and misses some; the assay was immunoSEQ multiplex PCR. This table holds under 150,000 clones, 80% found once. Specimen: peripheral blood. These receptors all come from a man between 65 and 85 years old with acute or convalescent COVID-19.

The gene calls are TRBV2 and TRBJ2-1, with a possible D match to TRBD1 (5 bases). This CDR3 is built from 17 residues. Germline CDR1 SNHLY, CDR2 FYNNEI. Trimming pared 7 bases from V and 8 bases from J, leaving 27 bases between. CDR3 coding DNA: TGTGCCAGCAAAAAGGCAGGGATTATCCGCGGAATCGATGAGCAGTTCTTC. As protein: CASKKAGIIRGIDEQFF.

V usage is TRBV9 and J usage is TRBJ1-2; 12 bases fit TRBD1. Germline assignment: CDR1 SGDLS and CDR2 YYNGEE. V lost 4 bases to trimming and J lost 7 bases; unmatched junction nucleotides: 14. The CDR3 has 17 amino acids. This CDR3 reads CASSPQVTGTGGAGYTF. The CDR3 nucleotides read TGTGCCAGCAGCCCACAAGTAACCGGGACAGGGGGCGCTGGCTACACCTTC.

The CDR3 region is CASSLVGQGPYEQYF. CDR3 nucleotide sequence: TGTGCCAGCAGTTTGGTGGGACAGGGACCCTACGAGCAGTACTTC. The V and J genes are TRBV27 and TRBJ2-7; 9 bases line up with TRBD1. V lost 3 bases, J lost 2 bases, and 5 bases stayed unmatched. The CDR3 has 15 amino acids. In germline, CDR1 is MNHEY, CDR2 SMNVEV (reference sequence).

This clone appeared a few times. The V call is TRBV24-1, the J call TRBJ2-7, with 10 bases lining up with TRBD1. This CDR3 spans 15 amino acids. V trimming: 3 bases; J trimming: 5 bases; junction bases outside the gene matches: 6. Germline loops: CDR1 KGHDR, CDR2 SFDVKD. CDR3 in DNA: TGTGCCACCAGTGATCCCGGGACAGGGGATCACGAGCAGTACTTC. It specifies CATSDPGTGDHEQYF.

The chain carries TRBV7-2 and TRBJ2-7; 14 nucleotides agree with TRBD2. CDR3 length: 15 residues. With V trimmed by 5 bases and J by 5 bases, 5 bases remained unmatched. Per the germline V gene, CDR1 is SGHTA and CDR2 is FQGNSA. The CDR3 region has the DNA TGTGCCAGCAGCCTAAGACTAGCGGGGGGGAACGAGCAGTACTTC. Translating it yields CASSLRLAGGNEQYF.

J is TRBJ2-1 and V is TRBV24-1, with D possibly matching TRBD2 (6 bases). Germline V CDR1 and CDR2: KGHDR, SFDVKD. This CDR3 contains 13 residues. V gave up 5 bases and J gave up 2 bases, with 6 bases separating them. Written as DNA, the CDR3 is TGTGCCACCAGTGGGGGGGCCTACAATGAGCAGTTCTTC. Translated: CATSGGAYNEQFF.

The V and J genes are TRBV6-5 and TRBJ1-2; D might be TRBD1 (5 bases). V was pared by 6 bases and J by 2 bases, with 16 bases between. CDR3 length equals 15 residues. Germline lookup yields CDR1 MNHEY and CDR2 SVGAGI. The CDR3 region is CASRGSGGSNYGYTF. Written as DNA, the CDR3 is TGTGCCAGCAGGGGGTCGGGGGGGTCGAACTATGGCTACACCTTC.

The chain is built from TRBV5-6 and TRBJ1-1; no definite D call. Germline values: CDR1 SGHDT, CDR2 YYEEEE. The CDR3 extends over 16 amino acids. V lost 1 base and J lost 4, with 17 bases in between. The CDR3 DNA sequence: TGTGCCAGCAGCTTGATGTTTGCAGTGGGAGGCACTGAAGCTTTCTTT. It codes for CASSLMFAVGGTEAFF.

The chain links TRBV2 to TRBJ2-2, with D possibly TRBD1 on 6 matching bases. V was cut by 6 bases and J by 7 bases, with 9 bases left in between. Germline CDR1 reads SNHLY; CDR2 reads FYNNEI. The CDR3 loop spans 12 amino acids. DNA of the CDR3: TGTGCCAGCAGAGGGGACAACGGGGAGCTGTTTTTT. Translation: CASRGDNGELFF.

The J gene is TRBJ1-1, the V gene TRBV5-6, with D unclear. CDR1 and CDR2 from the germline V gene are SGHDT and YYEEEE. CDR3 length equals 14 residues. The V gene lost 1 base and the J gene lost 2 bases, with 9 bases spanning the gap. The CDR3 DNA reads TGTGCCAGCAGCTTGTTTCGGGAAAACACTGAAGCTTTCTTT. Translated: CASSLFRENTEAFF.

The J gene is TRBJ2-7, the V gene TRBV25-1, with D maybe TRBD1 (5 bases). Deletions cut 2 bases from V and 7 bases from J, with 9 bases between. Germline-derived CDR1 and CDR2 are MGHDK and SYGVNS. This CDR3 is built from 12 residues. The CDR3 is CASSEQGLEQYF. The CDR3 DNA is TGTGCCAGCAGTGAACAGGGTCTAGAGCAGTACTTC.

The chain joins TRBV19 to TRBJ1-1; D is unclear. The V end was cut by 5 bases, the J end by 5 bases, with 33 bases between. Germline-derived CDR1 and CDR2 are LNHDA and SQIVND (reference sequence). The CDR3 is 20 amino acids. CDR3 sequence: CASSATGREPRLNPPTEAFF. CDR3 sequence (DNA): TGTGCCAGTAGTGCCACCGGCCGGGAACCGCGCCTGAATCCCCCAACTGAAGCTTTCTTT.

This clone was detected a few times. The CDR3 DNA reads as TGTGCCAGCCGAACAGGGGGCAGTTCCCACGAGCAGTACTTC. Amino acid sequence: CASRTGGSSHEQYF. The chain employs TRBV6-5 and TRBJ2-7; TRBD1 agrees at 9 bases. Germline V gene data show CDR1 as MNHEY and CDR2 as SVGAGI. V shed 8 bases and J 5 bases; nucleotides not matched to a gene: 10. The CDR3 contains 14 residues.

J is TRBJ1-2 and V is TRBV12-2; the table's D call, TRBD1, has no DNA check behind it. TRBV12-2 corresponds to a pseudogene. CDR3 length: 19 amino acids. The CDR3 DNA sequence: TGTGCAAGTCGCTTACCTCCCCCCGGGACAGGAGGTTCTAACTATGGCTACACCTTC. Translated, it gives CASRLPPPGTGGSNYGYTF.

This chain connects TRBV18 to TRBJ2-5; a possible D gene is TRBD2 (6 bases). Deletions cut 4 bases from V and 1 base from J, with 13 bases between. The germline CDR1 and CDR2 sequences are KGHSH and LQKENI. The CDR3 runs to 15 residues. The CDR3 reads CASSRWWGVQETQYF. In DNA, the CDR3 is TGTGCCAGCTCACGGTGGTGGGGGGTCCAAGAGACCCAGTACTTC.

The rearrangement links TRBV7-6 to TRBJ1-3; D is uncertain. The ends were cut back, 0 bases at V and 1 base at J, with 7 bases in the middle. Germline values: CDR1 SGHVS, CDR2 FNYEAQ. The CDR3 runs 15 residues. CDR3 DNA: TGTGCCAGCAGCTTAGCCGGGAGGTCTGGAAACACCATATATTTT. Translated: CASSLAGRSGNTIYF.

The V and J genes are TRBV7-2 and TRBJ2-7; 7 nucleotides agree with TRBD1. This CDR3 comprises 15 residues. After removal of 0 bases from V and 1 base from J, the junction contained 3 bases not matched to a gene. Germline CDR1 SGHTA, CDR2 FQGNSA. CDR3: CASSLAGQPSYEQYF. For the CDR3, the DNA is TGTGCCAGCAGCTTAGCGGGACAGCCATCCTACGAGCAGTACTTC.

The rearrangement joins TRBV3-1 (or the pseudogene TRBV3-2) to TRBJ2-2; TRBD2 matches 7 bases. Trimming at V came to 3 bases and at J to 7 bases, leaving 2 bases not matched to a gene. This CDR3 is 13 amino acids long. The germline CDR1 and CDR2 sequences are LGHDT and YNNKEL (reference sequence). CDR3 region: CASSQSGVGELFF. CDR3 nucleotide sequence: TGTGCCAGCAGCCAGAGCGGGGTCGGGGAGCTGTTTTTT.

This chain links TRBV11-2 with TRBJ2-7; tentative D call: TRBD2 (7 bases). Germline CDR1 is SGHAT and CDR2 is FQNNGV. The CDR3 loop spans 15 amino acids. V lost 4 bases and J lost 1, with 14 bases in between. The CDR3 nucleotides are TGTGCCAGCAGCTCCACGGGGGGCCCTTCCTACGAGCAGTACTTC. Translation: CASSSTGGPSYEQYF.

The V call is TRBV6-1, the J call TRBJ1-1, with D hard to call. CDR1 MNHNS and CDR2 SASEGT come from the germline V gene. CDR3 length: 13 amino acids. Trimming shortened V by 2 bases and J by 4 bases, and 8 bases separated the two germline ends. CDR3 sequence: CASSELRVTEAFF. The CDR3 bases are TGTGCCAGCAGTGAATTGAGGGTCACTGAAGCTTTCTTT.

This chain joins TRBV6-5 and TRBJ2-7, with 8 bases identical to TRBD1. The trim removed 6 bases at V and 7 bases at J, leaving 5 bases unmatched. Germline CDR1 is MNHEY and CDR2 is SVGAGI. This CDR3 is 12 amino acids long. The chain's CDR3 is CASRDRVNEQYF. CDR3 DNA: TGTGCCAGCAGGGACAGGGTGAATGAGCAGTACTTC.

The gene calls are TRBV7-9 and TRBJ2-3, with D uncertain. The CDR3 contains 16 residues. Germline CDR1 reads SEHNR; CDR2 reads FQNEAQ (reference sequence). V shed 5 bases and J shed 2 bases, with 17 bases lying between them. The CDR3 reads CASSPGRSPLTDTQYF. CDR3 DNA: TGTGCCAGCAGCCCGGGTCGGAGTCCTCTCACAGATACGCAGTATTTT.

The CDR3 nucleotides are TGTGCCTGGGCCCCCGGGACAGGCAATCAGCCCCAGCATTTT. Residues: CAWAPGTGNQPQHF. The chain uses TRBV30 and TRBJ1-5; 7 bases match TRBD1. This CDR3 has 14 amino acids. Germline assignment: CDR1 GTSNPN and CDR2 SVGIG (reference sequence). V trimming: 5 bases; J trimming: 2 bases; junction bases outside the gene matches: 6.

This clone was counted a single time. Written as DNA, the CDR3 is TGTGCCAGCAGCCATGCGGAAGAGCAGTACTTC. This gives the protein CASSHAEEQYF. This chain connects TRBV3-1 (or the pseudogene TRBV3-2) to TRBJ2-7; no reliable D call. Germline V gene sequence: CDR1 LGHDT, CDR2 YNNKEL (reference sequence). The CDR3 contains 11 residues. V was clipped by 3 bases and J by 7 bases, with 7 bases between them.